The clone carrying this T cell receptor beta chain was counted a few times. Its antigen is as yet unknown. This sample was included in a study of graft-versus-host responses after intestinal transplantation. At the level of the study: Isolated intestinal, liver-intestinal, or multivisceral transplants were what recipients had. Among the recipients, all got anti-thymocyte globulin induction and then tacrolimus and steroids for around 3 years. General observations from the study: Individuals carrying graft-donor T cell macrochimerism showed high graft-versus-host to host-versus-graft clonal ratios in allografts. The marrow of recipients harbored GvH clones, and ileum or blood showed some of them first.

Intraepithelial and lamina propria lymphocytes were freed from processed graft tissue. TCRdb keeps only in-frame clones here, not all; method: immunoSEQ multiplex PCR. In the table there are approximately 11,000 clones, approximately 76% of which are singletons. The germline V and J ends were trimmed by 1 base and 4 bases, with 5 bases remaining between them. CDR1 is SGHAT, CDR2 FQNNGV, per germline. CDR3 size: 12 residues. The chain combines TRBV11-2 with TRBJ2-7; no clear D. The sample consisted of ileum tissue, taken 23 days after intestinal transplant. The receptor was isolated from a human patient who received an intestinal transplant, so some T cells may come from the graft donor. The CDR3 spells CASSLGKYEQYF. The CDR3 DNA is TGTGCCAGCAGCTTAGGTAAATACGAGCAGTACTTC.